This record covers a single TCR beta chain. Its antigen is still unknown. This record belongs to a study of T-cell memory formation after mild COVID-19. TCRdb recomputed calls from the 5' RACE reads with MiXCR, one row per CDR3 protein. The sample holds roughly 42,000 distinct CDR3 sequences, more than 7% seen once. Study-wide points: Within pre-infection memory, some responding clones were found, suggesting cross-reactive memory joined.

Germline V gene lookup returns CDR1 SGHNT and CDR2 YYREEE (reference sequence). V gave up 3 bases and J gave up 4 bases, with 4 bases separating them. The CDR3 loop spans 12 amino acids. The sequenced sample was PBMCs or a T cell subset sorted from them (not recorded which). V usage is TRBV5-4 and J usage is TRBJ2-2; D not certain. The clonotype originates from a man younger than 35 who had mild COVID-19 (a few samples of this study predate the infection). Cell type and time point are not known. The CDR3 coding sequence is TGTGCCAGCAGCTCCTTCACCGGGGAGCTGTTTTTT. Translating it yields CASSSFTGELFF.